This T cell receptor (beta chain) was recovered during a study of cytomegalovirus exposure and HLA in healthy donors. Across the whole study: Sequencing of 150 million to 200 million T cells in an earlier analysis found 100 million to 140 million unique TCR beta sequences. Study observations and caveats: The productive fraction for most TCR beta V segments was about 87% or about 30% in an earlier analysis. Follow-up analysis later connected one missense variant in DCLRE1C with trimming of TCR beta V- and J-genes. The authors reported that TCR beta sequences could predict HLA-A and HLA-B alleles. These predictions were accurate for most subjects in the first cohort.

Amplification used 60 Vbeta primers and 13 Jbeta primers. TCRdb's copy holds only in-frame clones and misses some; the assay was immunoSEQ multiplex PCR. The table records 100,000 to 150,000 clones, 65% to 80% of them present only once. This clone has only one observation. Its antigen remains unidentified. The junction had 3 bases not matched to a gene; V was cut back by 4 bases and J by 5 bases. CDR1 and CDR2 from the germline V gene are MGHRA and YSYEKL. The CDR3 has 14 residues. The TCR comes from a man younger than 45 in good health and CMV-seronegative. Sequenced material: PBMCs. J is TRBJ2-1 and V is TRBV4-1, with 9 bases identical to TRBD1. CDR3 nucleotide sequence: TGCGCCAGCAGCCGGACAGGGGAAAACAATGAGCAGTTCTTC. Encoded protein: CASSRTGENNEQFF.